The clone carrying this TCR beta chain was seen only once. Trimming took 1 base from V and 5 from J, leaving 17 bases between them. Germline V gives CDR1 MNHEY, CDR2 SVGEGT. The CDR3 is made up of 16 amino acids. Patients with Susac syndrome met diagnostic criteria defined recently for definite or probable disease. TEMRA cells were enriched by FACS, and CD4+ and CD8+ T cells were negatively isolated. This record comes from a study of CD8 T cells in Susac syndrome. Study overall: Each patient with Susac syndrome, at the time of blood draw, was therapy-naive, on corticosteroids, or on intravenous immunoglobulin alone.

A quantity of about 0.5 to 1 ug RNA underwent reverse transcription using random hexamers. Amplification of the TCR beta CDR3 was carried out by immunoSEQ multiplex PCR, which spanned a total of 54 Vbeta and 13 Jbeta segments. TCRdb redid the calling of the immunoSEQ multiplex PCR reads with MiXCR, one entry per CDR3 protein. The repertoire holds fewer than 200,000 distinct CDR3 sequences, with approximately 94% as singletons. The sequence was collected from a human donor with Susac syndrome. The chain carries TRBV6-2 or TRBV6-3 and TRBJ1-2; the D is unclear. Sequences were obtained from CD4+ T cells from PBMCs. In DNA, the CDR3 is TGTGCCAGCAGTTACTACCCCGGGAAGGAGGGTTATGGCTACACCTTC. This gives the protein CASSYYPGKEGYGYTF.